The T cell receptor beta chain described here comes from a study of cytomegalovirus exposure and HLA in healthy donors (dated by TCRdb to the late 2010s). Background for the entire study: An earlier analysis of roughly 630 of the donors reported approximately 270 Gb of sequence data and some 120 million unique TCR beta sequences from 150 million to 200 million T cells. An early release covering about 600 HLA-typed donors comprised about 290 gigabases of sequencing data and around 80 million unique TCR sequences. Of the roughly 400 genotyped donors, less than 85% were placed in the genetic ancestry cluster associated with self-reported Caucasian donors. The study aimed to test whether cataloging public T cell receptors could reveal signatures of past pathogen exposure. The T cell repertoires of about 700 subjects were profiled by immunosequencing and related to cytomegalovirus serostatus. In addition to the first cohort of several hundred subjects, a separate validation cohort of some 120 different subjects was used. High-throughput TCR immunosequencing, statistical association of individual TCRs with disease status, and machine learning were combined to predict cytomegalovirus infection status. In a later analysis, previously published TCR beta repertoires from several hundred donors were re-analyzed and high-resolution HLA genotyping was added so that TCR occurrence patterns could be studied. In the later analysis, no new phenotypic data were used to find candidate immune exposures; instead, reliance was placed on TCR beta sequences and their occurrence across donors. An earlier analysis of some 600 of the donors applied high-throughput TCR beta sequencing to assess whether each TCR beta V gene segment acted as functional or pseudogenic. Donor age, sex, ethnicity and CMV serostatus were compiled together with the repertoire data. Genome-wide SNP genotypes for about three fifths of the 666 donors were used in a later genetic analysis, which treated that subset as a discovery cohort. All discovery cohort repertoires had been generated using a single sequencing platform. HLA typing covered class I and class II loci at four-digit resolution. Typing coverage differed by locus: A, B, C, DRB1 and DQB1 were typed in about 629-640 donors, DQA1 in about 510, DPA1 in around 580, and DPB1 in 472. Several DR-DQ haplotypes were handled as single units for association and clustering because linkage in the cohort was strong. Among around 400 genotyped donors of the cohort, an average of 235,054 unique TCR beta nucleotide sequences were sequenced per donor, around 20% of them non-productive. The paper as a whole reports these results and caveats: The cohort was sequenced for TCR beta chains only, and without alpha or paired-chain data the features that could be detected were limited. Strong co-occurrence of HLA alleles, especially DR and DQ, made assigning TCR associations to individual alleles difficult. While some public TCRs were present in many individuals, most TCR sequences turned up only very rarely across donors. Because counts were too low, some 16 rarely observed V segments, including chromosome 9 orphons, were excluded from the earlier analysis of some 590 of the donors. The study listed around 160 TCR beta chains as associated with cytomegalovirus. At a false discovery rate of 0.05, a later analysis linked 15,000 to 20,000 TCR beta sequences to specific HLA alleles. Broadly in line with IMGT annotations, most TCR beta V segments showed up in productive rearrangements about 90% or about 30% of the time in an earlier analysis of around 550 of the donors. Several of the top co-occurrence clusters appeared to be linked to parvovirus B19, influenza, CMV and Epstein-Barr virus, according to a later analysis. Most CMV-associated TCR beta chains appeared to be HLA-restricted in a later analysis, and the HLA associations seemed to be driven largely by CMV exposure. A further reported finding was that TCR beta sequences accurately predicted the HLA-A and HLA-B alleles for most subjects in the first cohort. Three of the identified cytomegalovirus-associated TCR beta chains were confirmed in vitro to be specific for cytomegalovirus antigens. In a later analysis, HLA-associated TCR beta chains were found to be more clonally expanded and to have lower generation probabilities than equally common non-associated chains. A later analysis found that TCR association rates varied across HLA loci, with DRB1 alleles showing the most associated TCRs and HLA-C alleles the fewest. Some IMGT-functional V segments, including TRBV6-2 and TRBV6-3, could not be told apart with the 87-base-pair reads, so those segments were excluded. The sequencing pipeline was judged likely to have produced a cluster of highly shared sequence variants as a technical artifact. The authors suggested that the approach could potentially be extended to other disease states and immunological phenotypes. Because some donors lacked HLA typing at each locus, the association tests relied only on the typed subset. Roughly uniform sequencing depth across donors was assumed in presence/absence analyses, although this assumption may not hold. For the cohort, immune exposure information was limited to CMV serostatus. The classifier was reported to diagnose cytomegalovirus status with high specificity and sensitivity in both the original cohort and the validation cohort. In a later genetic analysis, fewer N-insertions in productive TCRs were reported among donors in an Asian-associated ancestry cluster than the roughly 700-donor mean. An association between a missense DCLRE1C variant and V-gene and J-gene trimming of TCR beta chains was found in a later genetic analysis and replicated in an independent cohort. Correlated functional status among segregating V segments might reflect linkage disequilibrium, but an unknown experimental factor could not be ruled out.

The method was the immunoSEQ multiplex PCR assay. For the multiplex PCR, a mixture combining 60 forward primers for TCR Vbeta segments and 13 reverse primers for TCR Jbeta segments was used. The CDR3 region of rearranged TCR beta genes was amplified from genomic DNA with a multiplex PCR assay. The Illumina HiSeq System was used to sequence the amplified TCR beta libraries as 87-base-pair reads. In the paper's pipeline: Across the 670 or so repertoires, a later analysis counted some 80 million unique TCR beta chains, 8.5 million to 12 million of which were shared by at least two donors. To remove PCR and sequencing errors, raw reads were error-corrected and collapsed into unique sequences using a nearest-neighbor algorithm that merged closely related sequences. To assign V, D and J gene segments, CDR3 sequences were aligned to IMGT reference sequences. Each retained sequence needed at least a six-nucleotide match to both a V gene segment and a J gene segment. A rearrangement counted as productive if the CDR3 had no stop codons and remained in frame with V and J, and every other rearrangement counted as non-productive. CDR3 was defined according to IMGT convention as the region running from the second conserved V-encoded cysteine to the conserved J-encoded phenylalanine. The earlier analysis of 500 to 600 of the donors excluded sequences that lacked an unambiguous match to a single V gene segment. An earlier analysis of about 600 of the donors called V segments functional above 56.7% productive rearrangements and segregating when the between-donor standard deviation exceeded 5%. To diagnose cytomegalovirus status from the catalog of TCR beta chain sequences, a statistical classification framework was built. V and J gene assignment, in a later analysis, came from comparing TCR nucleotide sequences with IMGT/GENE-DB human TR gene sequences. Using the TCRdist pipeline, a later analysis assigned CDR3 sequences along with most-parsimonious VDJ recombination scenarios. In a later analysis, each TCR beta chain was defined by its CDR3 amino acid sequence together with its V-gene family, and reads lacking a unique V-gene family were excluded. A later analysis removed 500 to 600 highly shared, low-generation-probability nucleotide sequences to deal with suspected cross-contamination and a sequencing artifact. A later analysis calculated a clonal expansion index for each public chain from normalized within-repertoire ranks of inferred template counts. In a later analysis, generation probabilities were computed using a VDJ recombination model fitted to out-of-frame rearrangements, and the results were checked against IGoR. In a later analysis, hypergeometric tests were used to score TCR-TCR, TCR-HLA and TCR-CMV co-occurrence, with a repertoire-size bias correction applied to TCR pairs. False discovery rates were estimated in a later analysis by permuting HLA or CMV assignments 20 times. In a later analysis, co-occurring TCRs were grouped using DBSCAN, and TCRdist sequence similarity was added for clustering within HLA-allele-positive subsets. For co-occurrence clustering, repertoires with fewer than 30,000 or more than 120,000 public chains were excluded, along with roughly 5 repertoires with anomalous nucleotide sharing. TCRdb carries this immuneACCESS record with in-frame sequences only. Its versions omit some clonotypes, under half of them owing to an unresolved V gene in the studies checked, with the rest unexplained. V, J and clone size were drawn from that table, and D and trimming were deduced from the DNA. The table for this sample lists around 85,000 clones; 70% to 75% of them were counted only once. Of the sample, about 4.2% falls within the top ten clones.

The cohort was made up of hundreds of healthy bone marrow donors. All cohort members were sampled while nominally healthy, although unrecorded immune exposures were likely present. The donor was CMV seronegative and was included in the group of under 450 seronegative cohort members. A peripheral blood sample was provided by each donor, and peripheral blood mononuclear cells were used for TCR beta sequencing. The Qiagen DNeasy Blood Extraction Kit was used to extract genomic DNA from the blood cell samples. As to this clone: What this receptor recognizes is not known. No base quality information exists; no much larger clone differs at one position.

CDR1 SGHRS and CDR2 YFSETQ were looked up in the germline V gene. The CDR3 numbers 13 residues from cysteine through phenylalanine. Only the CDR3 DNA stays, 39 bases, in frame from base 1. A distance of 7 bases separates the germline ends of V and J, which lose 2 bases and 2 bases respectively. This clonotype was sampled from a man in his sixties in good health and CMV-seronegative. The chain joins TRBV5-1 to TRBJ2-5, with no D gene named confidently. Material: PBMCs. DNA sequence: TGCGCCAGCAGCTTTGGAGTACAAGAGACCCAGTACTTC. Its product reads: CASSFGVQETQYF.